A selection of T cell receptor beta chains follows, all from one sample in a study of vaccination and CD4 T cells after COVID-19. TCRdb recomputed calls from the PCR reads with MiXCR, one row per CDR3 protein. This sample carries around 9,000 distinct CDR3 sequences, 55% of them seen once, and the ten largest clones take less than 8.5%. Antigen specificity for these receptors is unknown. Sequences were obtained from CD4+ T cells from blood, cultured in vitro. Receptors originate from a human donor who had recovered from COVID-19. The CDR3 runs from the conserved cysteine through the conserved F or W. The order of the fields is CDR3 protein, CDR3 DNA, J gene, clone size, V gene, CDR3 length, D gene. D genes are given only for firm matches. Size tells how often a clone was seen (once, few, many) or the class of an expanded clone, and some rows leave it out.

CDR3aa: CASSHNPGTGVAWTEAFF; CDR3nt: TGCGCCAGCAGCCATAACCCAGGTACTGGCGTGGCTTGGACTGAAGCTTTCTTT; j_gene: TRBJ1-1; abundance: -; v_gene: TRBV4-1; len: 18; d_gene: -
CDR3aa: CASSFPASRVHEQFF; CDR3nt: TGTGCCAGCAGCTTCCCAGCTTCGCGGGTCCATGAGCAGTTCTTC; j_gene: TRBJ2-1; abundance: few; v_gene: TRBV11-2; len: 15; d_gene: -
CDR3aa: CASSLGGGGTQRSSYEQYF; CDR3nt: TGCGCCAGCAGCTTGGGCGGGGGCGGGACCCAAAGGAGCTCCTACGAGCAGTACTTC; j_gene: TRBJ2-7; abundance: -; v_gene: TRBV5-1; len: 19; d_gene: -
CDR3aa: CASKPGQLNSPLHF; CDR3nt: TGTGCCAGTAAACCGGGACAGCTTAATTCACCCCTCCACTTT; j_gene: TRBJ1-6; abundance: -; v_gene: TRBV19; len: 14; d_gene: TRBD1
CDR3aa: CASSVRLAGGADTQYF; CDR3nt: TGTGCCAGCAGCGTCCGACTAGCGGGGGGGGCAGATACGCAGTATTTT; j_gene: TRBJ2-3; abundance: few; v_gene: TRBV7-2; len: 16; d_gene: TRBD2
CDR3aa: CASSQKDRVGAFF; CDR3nt: TGTGCCAGCAGCCAAAAGGACAGGGTTGGAGCTTTCTTT; j_gene: TRBJ1-1; abundance: -; v_gene: TRBV7-2; len: 13; d_gene: TRBD1
CDR3aa: CAWSQALAALETQYF; CDR3nt: TGTGCCTGGAGTCAGGCACTAGCCGCATTAGAGACCCAGTACTTC; j_gene: TRBJ2-5; abundance: -; v_gene: TRBV30; len: 15; d_gene: -
CDR3aa: CASSKNTDNTGELFF; CDR3nt: TGTGCCAGCAGCAAGAACACAGATAACACCGGGGAGCTGTTTTTT; j_gene: TRBJ2-2; abundance: -; v_gene: TRBV6-2/TRBV6-3; len: 15; d_gene: -
CDR3aa: CSARVLGQGDQETQYF; CDR3nt: TGCAGTGCTAGAGTACTAGGACAGGGGGACCAAGAGACCCAGTACTTC; j_gene: TRBJ2-5; abundance: few; v_gene: TRBV20-1; len: 16; d_gene: TRBD1
CDR3aa: CASSLGAMGEEQYF; CDR3nt: TGTGCCAGCAGCCTAGGGGCGATGGGAGAGGAGCAGTACTTC; j_gene: TRBJ2-7; abundance: -; v_gene: TRBV14; len: 14; d_gene: -
CDR3aa: CSARVWGTNYGYTF; CDR3nt: TGCAGTGCTAGAGTTTGGGGGACCAACTATGGCTACACCTTC; j_gene: TRBJ1-2; abundance: few; v_gene: TRBV20-1; len: 14; d_gene: -
CDR3aa: CSVDHDQGSGTQYF; CDR3nt: TGCAGCGTTGACCATGACCAGGGTTCGGGGACCCAGTACTTC; j_gene: TRBJ2-5; abundance: -; v_gene: TRBV29-1; len: 14; d_gene: -
CDR3aa: CASSKQGQGAHSNQPQHF; CDR3nt: TGTGCCAGCAGCAAACAGGGACAGGGGGCTCATAGCAATCAGCCCCAGCATTTT; j_gene: TRBJ1-5; abundance: few; v_gene: TRBV7-2; len: 18; d_gene: TRBD1
CDR3aa: CASSIGTSGYQETQYF; CDR3nt: TGTGCCAGTAGTATCGGGACTAGCGGGTACCAAGAGACCCAGTACTTC; j_gene: TRBJ2-5; abundance: -; v_gene: TRBV19; len: 16; d_gene: TRBD2
CDR3aa: CASSYGRNQPQHF; CDR3nt: TGTGCCAGCAGTTACGGCAGGAATCAGCCCCAGCATTTT; j_gene: TRBJ1-5; abundance: -; v_gene: TRBV6-2/TRBV6-3; len: 13; d_gene: -
CDR3aa: CATSERGISDTQYF; CDR3nt: TGTGCCACCAGTGAACGGGGGATTTCAGATACGCAGTATTTT; j_gene: TRBJ2-3; abundance: -; v_gene: TRBV24-1; len: 14; d_gene: -